This T cell receptor (beta chain) was sequenced during a study of regulatory T cells in long-lasting Graves disease. Study-level results: Lower TCR diversity was seen in persistent Graves' patients than in newly diagnosed ones.

This clonotype was counted many times. Its antigen remains unidentified. Construction of TCR beta libraries relied on iRepertoire HTBI primers and on Arm-PCR targeting CDR3 regions. TCRdb redid the calling of the multiplex PCR reads with MiXCR, one entry per CDR3 protein. The sample lists over 400,000 distinct CDR3 sequences; 14% were seen once. After removal of 1 base from V and 9 bases from J, the junction contained 9 bases not matched to a gene. The CDR3 contains 15 residues. The germline V gene has CDR1 SGHNT and CDR2 YENEEA. Described time point: newly diagnosed GD, antithyroid drugs for less than 3 months. PBMCs were the source of the RNA used for TCR sequencing. These sequences were also reported in another study, on T cells in Graves' hyperthyroidism and ophthalmopathy. Turning to that study: Also found in blood were most expanded thyroid clonotypes above 0.001.

The source material was peripheral blood mononuclear cells (PBMCs), sampled at new diagnosis, from a patient treated with antithyroid drugs. This chain links TRBV11-3 with TRBJ2-1; TRBD2 aligns across 7 bases. This sequence was found in a woman aged 45 to 65 with Graves disease. The CDR3 reads CASSLVGDGRSEQFF. DNA of the CDR3: TGTGCCAGCAGCTTAGTGGGAGACGGGAGGAGTGAGCAGTTCTTC.